This T cell receptor (beta chain) was captured by sequencing in a study of T cell responses to AZD1222 COVID-19 vaccine. Study results and limitations: Two AZD1222 administrations were followed by greater Spike-specific TCR breadth and depth. Nearly half of spike-specific TCRs reportedly go after variant regions that carry no mutations.

The V end was cut by 8 bases, the J end by 5 bases, with 16 bases between. This CDR3 is 14 amino acids long. Germline-derived CDR1 and CDR2 are MDHEN and SYDVKM. Comment on this clone: Its matching antigen is unknown.

Produced via immunoSEQ multiplex PCR; TCRdb's table is partial and in-frame only. The sample records roughly 150,000 clones, 85% to 90% being singletons. Material: peripheral blood, obtained 28 days after the second AZD1222 dose. The rearrangement joins TRBV28 to TRBJ1-5; D may be TRBD1 (6 bases). The sequence derives from an adult who received the AZD1222 COVID-19 vaccine. This CDR3 reads CASEGVIYHQPQHF. The DNA for the CDR3 is TGTGCCAGCGAGGGGGTCATATACCATCAGCCCCAGCATTTT.